This T cell receptor beta chain was sequenced in a study of blood T cell repertoires in COVID-19. Study context: T cells, B-cell-depleted T cells, or PBMCs supplied cDNA or gDNA.

The protocol was immunoSEQ multiplex PCR, while the TCRdb copy is restricted to in-frame clones and leaves out a portion. The data contain about 110,000 clones, around 89% of them singletons. The CDR3 covers 15 residues. Germline CDR1 is SGDLS and CDR2 is YYNGEE. Trimming stripped 4 bases from V and 0 bases from J, with 12 bases between. This rearrangement joins TRBV9 to TRBJ2-3; D is uncertain. The TCR comes from a woman of 80 years or more with acute or convalescent COVID-19. Sequenced material: peripheral blood. CDR3 in DNA: TGTGCCAGCAGCCTCGGAAGCGCTAGCACAGATACGCAGTATTTT. As protein: CASSLGSASTDTQYF.